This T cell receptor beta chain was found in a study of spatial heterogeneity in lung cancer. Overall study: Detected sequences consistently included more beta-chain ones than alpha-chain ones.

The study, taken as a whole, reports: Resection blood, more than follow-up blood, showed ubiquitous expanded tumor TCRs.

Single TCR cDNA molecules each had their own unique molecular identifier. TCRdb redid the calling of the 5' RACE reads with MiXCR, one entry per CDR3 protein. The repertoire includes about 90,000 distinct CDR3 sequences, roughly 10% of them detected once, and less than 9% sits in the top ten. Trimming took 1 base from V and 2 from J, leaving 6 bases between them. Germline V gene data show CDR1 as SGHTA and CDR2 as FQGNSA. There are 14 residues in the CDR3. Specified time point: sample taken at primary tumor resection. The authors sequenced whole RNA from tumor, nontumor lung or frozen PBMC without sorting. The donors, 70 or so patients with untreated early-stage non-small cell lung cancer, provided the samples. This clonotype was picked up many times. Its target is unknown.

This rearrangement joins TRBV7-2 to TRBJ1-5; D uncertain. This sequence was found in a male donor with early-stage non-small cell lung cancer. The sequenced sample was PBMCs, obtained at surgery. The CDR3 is CASSLGPGNQPQHF. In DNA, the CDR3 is TGTGCCAGCAGCTTAGGGCCAGGCAATCAGCCCCAGCATTTT. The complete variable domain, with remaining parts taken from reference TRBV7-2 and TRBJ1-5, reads GAGVSQSPSNKVTEKGKDVELRCDPISGHTALYWYRQSLGQGLEFLIYFQGNSAPDKSGLPSDRFSAERTGGSVSTLTIQRTQQEDSAVYLCASSLGPGNQPQHFGDGTRLSIL.